The next 13 T cell receptor beta chains were all read from a single sample in a study of T cells in Graves' hyperthyroidism and ophthalmopathy. What was amplified from RNA transcripts were TCR beta CDR3 regions. TCR CDR3 regions were first amplified by RT-PCR with HTBI primers. TCRdb fed the multiplex PCR reads into MiXCR, producing one record per CDR3 protein. Found here are more than 75,000 distinct CDR3 sequences, around 50% of them singletons; the top ten hold around 27%. Sequencing was performed on blood. These receptors all stem from a woman aged 40 to 55 with Graves' hyperthyroidism.

V and J are TRBV29-1 and TRBJ2-2, with D perhaps matching TRBD1 (5 bases). From germline, CDR1 is SQVTM and CDR2 ANQGSEA. The CDR3 is 12 residues long. The CDR3 loop is CSLEQATGELFF. For the CDR3, the DNA is TGCAGTTTGGAACAGGCCACCGGGGAGCTGTTTTTT.

This chain connects TRBV7-2 to TRBJ1-2; maybe TRBD1 (5 bases). The V end was cut by 3 bases, the J end by 6 bases, with 14 bases between. The CDR3 consists of 14 residues. Germline loops: CDR1 SGHTA, CDR2 FQGNSA. CDR3 coding DNA: TGTGCCAGCAGCTTCTCACCGGGGGGACATGGCTACACCTTC. Amino acid sequence: CASSFSPGGHGYTF.

This clonotype was recorded at least ten times. This chain joins TRBV6-6 and TRBJ2-3, with TRBD1 as a possible D gene (5 bases). The CDR3 consists of 12 residues. Germline values: CDR1 MNHNY, CDR2 SVGAGI (reference sequence). V shed 4 bases and J shed 3 bases, with 5 bases lying between them. DNA for the CDR3: TGTGCCAGCAGTTCAGGGACAGATACGCAGTATTTT. Its protein is CASSSGTDTQYF.

This chain links TRBV10-3 with TRBJ1-2; D remains ambiguous. Per germline, CDR1 ENHRY and CDR2 SYGVKD. Trimming cost V 2 bases and J 4 bases, with 8 bases left between them. The CDR3 has 13 residues. In nucleotides, the CDR3 is TGTGCCATCAGTGAGGGCAGGTCCTATGGCTACACCTTC. Translated: CAISEGRSYGYTF.

This clonotype was observed at least ten times. The DNA of the CDR3 is TGCAGCGTTGAAACACCCCGATACGAGCAGTACTTC. Protein: CSVETPRYEQYF. The chain carries TRBV29-1 and TRBJ2-7, with D unclear. The CDR3 extends over 12 amino acids. CDR1 is SQVTM, CDR2 ANQGSEA, per germline. V was shortened by 2 bases and J by 4 bases, with 9 bases between the two germline ends.

This clonotype was recorded many times. The chain joins TRBV10-3 to TRBJ1-6; D might be TRBD1 (6 bases). This CDR3 comprises 14 residues. Between the trimmed V and J ends, which lost 2 bases and 8 bases, there was a span of 10 bases. The germline CDR1 and CDR2 sequences are ENHRY and SYGVKD. CDR3 protein: CAISEQGKDSPLHF. The CDR3 DNA sequence: TGTGCCATCAGTGAGCAGGGGAAGGATTCACCCCTCCACTTT.

On this clonotype: At one end, the junction sequence differs from germline, possibly due to a read error. The chain combines TRBV11-2 with TRBJ1-1; no definite D call. There are 17 residues in the CDR3. In germline, CDR1 is SGHAT, CDR2 FQNNGV. The CDR3 sequence is CASSRASSVGVGTEAFF. CDR3 DNA sequence: TGTGCTAGCAGCCGTGCCAGCAGCGTAGGTGTAGGCACTGAAGCTTTCTTT.

This rearrangement joins TRBV9 to TRBJ1-3; D is possibly TRBD1 (6 bases). This CDR3 has 18 amino acids. Germline CDR1 reads SGDLS; CDR2 reads YYNGEE. The V end lost 4 bases, the J end lost 0 bases, and 20 bases lay between the germline ends. CDR3 region: CASSQEKGQPVSGNTIYF. The CDR3 DNA reads TGTGCCAGCAGCCAAGAGAAAGGACAGCCCGTCTCTGGAAACACCATATATTTT. The full variable domain, with the rest looked up from reference TRBV9 and TRBJ1-3, is DSGVTQTPKHLITATGQRVTLRCSPRSGDLSVYWYQQSLDQGLQFLIQYYNGEERAKGNILERFSAQQFPDLHSELNLSSLELGDSALYFCASSQEKGQPVSGNTIYFGEGSWLTVV.

The chain links TRBV6-6 to TRBJ2-2, with 10 positions matching TRBD2. The germline gives CDR1 MNHNY, CDR2 SVGAGI (reference sequence). This CDR3 has 15 residues. The J segment lost 6 bases and the V segment lost 7 bases, leaving 8 bases of the junction unmatched. The CDR3 DNA sequence: TGTGCCAGCACCAGGACTAGCGGTAACCCCGGGGAGCTGTTTTTT. Translated: CASTRTSGNPGELFF.

Comment on this clonotype: Because the CDR3 is missing its conserved closing phenylalanine or tryptophan, this is likely a read error. The chain carries TRBV4-2 and TRBJ2-2; D is ambiguous. The CDR3 spans 14 residues. The V end lost 4 bases, the J end lost 1 base, and 7 bases lay between the germline ends. CDR1 LGHNA and CDR2 YNFKEQ come from the germline V gene. CDR3 sequence: CASSRDGNTGELFS. For the CDR3, the DNA is TGTGCCAGCAGCCGAGACGGGAACACCGGGGAGCTGTTTTCT.

The chain has TRBV20-1 and TRBJ2-3; TRBD1 is a possible D gene (5 bases). CDR3 length: 18 residues. The V end lost 0 bases, the J end lost 0 bases, and 19 bases lay between the germline ends. Germline loops: CDR1 DFQATT, CDR2 SNEGSKA (reference sequence). This CDR3 reads CSARDRLTGATSTDTQYF. CDR3 DNA: TGCAGTGCTAGAGACAGGCTAACAGGAGCCACTAGCACAGATACGCAGTATTTT.

This clonotype was seen just once. This chain uses TRBV9 with TRBJ1-5; D is undetermined. Germline loops: CDR1 SGDLS, CDR2 YYNGEE. There are 13 residues in the CDR3. V dropped 3 bases and J dropped 14 bases, with 18 bases sitting between them. The CDR3 spells CASSGVSSSSEHF. In DNA form, the CDR3 reads TGTGCCAGCAGCGGGGTTAGCAGCTCCTCCGAGCATTTT.

This chain's CDR3 is CASSAGIYSNQPQHF. The DNA of the CDR3 is TGTGCCAGCAGTGCGGGGATCTATAGCAATCAGCCCCAGCATTTT. This chain joins TRBV2 and TRBJ1-5; D remains ambiguous. V gave up 4 bases and J gave up 0 bases, with 10 bases separating them. This CDR3 has 15 amino acids. Germline V gives CDR1 SNHLY, CDR2 FYNNEI.